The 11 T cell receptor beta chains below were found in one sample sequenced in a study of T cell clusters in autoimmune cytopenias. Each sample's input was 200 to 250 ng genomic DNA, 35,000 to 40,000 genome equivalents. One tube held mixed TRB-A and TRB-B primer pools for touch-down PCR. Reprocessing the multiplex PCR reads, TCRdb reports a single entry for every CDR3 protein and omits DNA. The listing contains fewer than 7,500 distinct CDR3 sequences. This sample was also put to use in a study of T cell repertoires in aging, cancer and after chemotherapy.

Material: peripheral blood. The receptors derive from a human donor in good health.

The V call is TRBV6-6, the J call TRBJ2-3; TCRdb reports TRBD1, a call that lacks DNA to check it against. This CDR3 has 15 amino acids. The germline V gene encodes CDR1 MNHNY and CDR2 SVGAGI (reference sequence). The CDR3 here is CASSYWSGVTDTQYF.

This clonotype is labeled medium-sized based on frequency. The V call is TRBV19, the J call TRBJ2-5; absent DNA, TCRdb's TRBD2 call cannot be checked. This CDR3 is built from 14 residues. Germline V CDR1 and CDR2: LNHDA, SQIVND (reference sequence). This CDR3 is CASSGLAYQETQYF.

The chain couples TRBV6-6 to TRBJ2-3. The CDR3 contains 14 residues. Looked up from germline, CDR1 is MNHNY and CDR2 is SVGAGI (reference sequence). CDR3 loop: CASSYLSSTDTQYF.

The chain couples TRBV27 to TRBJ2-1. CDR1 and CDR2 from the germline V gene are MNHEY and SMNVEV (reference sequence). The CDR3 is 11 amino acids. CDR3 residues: CASSLYNEQFF.

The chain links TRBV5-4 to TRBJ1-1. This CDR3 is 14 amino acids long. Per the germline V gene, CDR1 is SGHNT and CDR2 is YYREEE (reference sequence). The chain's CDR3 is CASSPVGGTTEAFF. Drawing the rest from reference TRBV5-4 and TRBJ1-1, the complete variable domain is ETGVTQSPTHLIKTRGQQVTLRCSSQSGHNTVSWYQQALGQGPQFIFQYYREEENGRGNFPPRFSGLQFPNYSSELNVNALELDDSALYLCASSPVGGTTEAFFGQGTRLTVV.

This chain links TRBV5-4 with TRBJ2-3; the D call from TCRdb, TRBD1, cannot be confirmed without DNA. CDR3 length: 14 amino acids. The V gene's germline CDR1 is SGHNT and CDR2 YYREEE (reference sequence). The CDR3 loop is CASSLRDRGATQYF.

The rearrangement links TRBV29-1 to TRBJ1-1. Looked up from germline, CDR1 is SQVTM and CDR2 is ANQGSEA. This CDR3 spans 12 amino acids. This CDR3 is CSARRGYTEAFF.

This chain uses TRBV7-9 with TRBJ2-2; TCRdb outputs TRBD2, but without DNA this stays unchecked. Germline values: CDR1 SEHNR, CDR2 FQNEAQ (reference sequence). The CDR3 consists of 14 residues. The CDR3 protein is CASSFLHGTGELFF.

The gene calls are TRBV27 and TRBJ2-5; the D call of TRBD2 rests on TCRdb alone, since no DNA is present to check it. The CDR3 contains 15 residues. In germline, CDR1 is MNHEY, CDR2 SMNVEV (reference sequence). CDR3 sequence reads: CATREPPGGPKTQYF.

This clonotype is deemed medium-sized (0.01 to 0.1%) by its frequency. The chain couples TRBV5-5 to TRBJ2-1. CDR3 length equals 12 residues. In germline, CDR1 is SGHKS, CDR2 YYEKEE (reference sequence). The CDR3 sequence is CASSLKDNEQFF.

This CDR3 is CASSLDRDNSPLHF. The V gene is TRBV5-4, the J gene TRBJ1-6; the TCRdb call, TRBD1, lacks DNA for checking. Germline CDR1 and CDR2: SGHNT and YYREEE (reference sequence). CDR3 size: 14 residues.